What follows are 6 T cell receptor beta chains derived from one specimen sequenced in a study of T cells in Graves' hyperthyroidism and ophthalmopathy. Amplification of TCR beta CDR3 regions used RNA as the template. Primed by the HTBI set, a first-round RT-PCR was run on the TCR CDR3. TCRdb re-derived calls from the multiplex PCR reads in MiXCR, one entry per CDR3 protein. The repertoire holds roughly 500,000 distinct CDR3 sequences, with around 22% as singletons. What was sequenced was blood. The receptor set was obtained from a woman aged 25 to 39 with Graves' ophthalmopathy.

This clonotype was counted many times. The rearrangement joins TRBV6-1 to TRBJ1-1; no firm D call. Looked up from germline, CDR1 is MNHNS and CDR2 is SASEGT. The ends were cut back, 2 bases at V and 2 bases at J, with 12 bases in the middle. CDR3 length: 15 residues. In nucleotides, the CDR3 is TGTGCCAGCAGTGAAAGGACCCACAGAAACACTGAAGCTTTCTTT. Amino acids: CASSERTHRNTEAFF.

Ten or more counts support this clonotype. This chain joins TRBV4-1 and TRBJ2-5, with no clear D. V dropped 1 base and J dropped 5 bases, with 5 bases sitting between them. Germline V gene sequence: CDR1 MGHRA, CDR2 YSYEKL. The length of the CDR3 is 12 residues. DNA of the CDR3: TGCGCCAGCAGCCAAGGGCTGGAGACCCAGTACTTC. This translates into CASSQGLETQYF.

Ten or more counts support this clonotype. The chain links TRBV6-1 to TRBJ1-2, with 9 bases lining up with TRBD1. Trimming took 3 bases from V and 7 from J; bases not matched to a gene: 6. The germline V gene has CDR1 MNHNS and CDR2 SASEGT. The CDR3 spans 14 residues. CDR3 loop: CASSDLDRGSGYTF. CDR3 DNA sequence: TGTGCCAGCAGTGACTTGGACAGGGGTTCTGGCTACACCTTC.

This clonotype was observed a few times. In DNA, the CDR3 is TGCGCCAGCAGTGAGGGGGCTTCGTTAGAGCAGTACTTC. Translating gives CASSEGASLEQYF. V is TRBV5-1 and J is TRBJ2-7; 7 bases fit TRBD1. Germline CDR1 and CDR2: SGHRS and YFSETQ. The J segment lost 7 bases and the V segment lost 5 bases, leaving 9 bases of the junction unmatched. CDR3 length: 13 amino acids.

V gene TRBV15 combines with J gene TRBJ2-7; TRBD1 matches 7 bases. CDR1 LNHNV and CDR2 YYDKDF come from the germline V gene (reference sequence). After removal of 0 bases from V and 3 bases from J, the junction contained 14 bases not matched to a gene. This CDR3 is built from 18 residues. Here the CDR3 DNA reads TGTGCCACCAGCAGAGATCTCCTCCGGGACAGATTTCTCTACGAGCAGTACTTC. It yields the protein CATSRDLLRDRFLYEQYF. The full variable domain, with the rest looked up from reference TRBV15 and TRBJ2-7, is DAMVIQNPRYQVTQFGKPVTLSCSQTLNHNVMYWYQQKSSQAPKLLFHYYDKDFNNEADTPDNFQSRRPNTSFCFLDIRSPGLGDTAMYLCATSRDLLRDRFLYEQYFGPGTRLTVT.

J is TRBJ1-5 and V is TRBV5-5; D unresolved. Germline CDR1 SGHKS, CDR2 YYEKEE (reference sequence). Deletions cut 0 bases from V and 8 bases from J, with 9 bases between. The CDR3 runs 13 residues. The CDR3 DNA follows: TGTGCCAGCAGCTTGGCCCCCCCGGAGCCCCAGCATTTT. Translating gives CASSLAPPEPQHF.